One TCR beta chain is described in this entry. Antigen: not known. The naive CD8 subset, CD45RO-negative cells positively selected for CCR7, excluded terminally differentiated effector memory CD45RA+ cells. These data are taken from a study of shared clonotypes between healthy human individuals. Study results and limitations: Unshared clonotypes carried lower generation probabilities than those common to all four donors. When naive CD4 clonotypes were compared across a few donors, about 4.8% were shared. Sampling involved blood alone; tissue repertoires likely differ.

TCRdb keeps only in-frame clones here, not all; method: immunoSEQ multiplex PCR. Among some 2 million clones listed, about 95% were seen once. Sample: naive CD8+ T cells sorted from blood. This clonotype was obtained from a young man in good health.

Here the CDR3 reads CASSYTEGMNTEAFF. CDR3 nucleotide sequence: TGTGCCAGCAGTTACACGGAGGGGATGAACACTGAAGCTTTCTTT. This sequence joins TRBV6-5 and TRBJ1-1, with D perhaps matching TRBD1 (5 bases). The CDR3 has 15 amino acids. The germline V and J ends were trimmed by 2 bases and 0 bases, with 10 bases remaining between them. The germline CDR1 and CDR2 sequences are MNHEY and SVGAGI.